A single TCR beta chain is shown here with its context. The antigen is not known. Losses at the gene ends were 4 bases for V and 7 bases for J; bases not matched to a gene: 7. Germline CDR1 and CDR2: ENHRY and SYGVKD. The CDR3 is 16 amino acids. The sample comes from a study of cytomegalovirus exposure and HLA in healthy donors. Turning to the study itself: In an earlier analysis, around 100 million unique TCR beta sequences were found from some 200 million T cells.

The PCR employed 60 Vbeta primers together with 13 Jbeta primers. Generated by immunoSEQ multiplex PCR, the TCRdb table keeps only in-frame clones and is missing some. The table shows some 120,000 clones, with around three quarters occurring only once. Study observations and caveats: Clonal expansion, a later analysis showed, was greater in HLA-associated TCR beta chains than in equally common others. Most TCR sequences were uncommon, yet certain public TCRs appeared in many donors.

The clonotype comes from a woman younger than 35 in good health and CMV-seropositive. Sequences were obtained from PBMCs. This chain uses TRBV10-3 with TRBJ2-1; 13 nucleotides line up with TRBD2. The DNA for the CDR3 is TGTGCCATCAGTGCCATACTAGCGGGAGGGTTAAATGAGCAGTTCTTC. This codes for CAISAILAGGLNEQFF.